The entry below gives a single T cell receptor (beta chain) sequence along with its context. Its antigen remains unidentified. This sample was taken from a study of T cell repertoires in cytomegalovirus infection. Overall study: Matching HLA type and CMV infection were both indicated by public TCR beta signatures.

Using its own MiXCR run on the reads, TCRdb lists one record per CDR3 protein. The sample contains about 500,000 distinct CDR3 sequences, roughly a third of which appear only once. V trimming: 5 bases; J trimming: 1 base; junction bases outside the gene matches: 9. The V gene's germline CDR1 is MNHEY and CDR2 SMNVEV (reference sequence). The CDR3 consists of 16 residues. Here the sequenced sample was cultured PBMCs, taken from culture after CMV antigen stimulation. This sequence originates from a human donor in good health (CMV status not recorded). Some clones in this sample may be carry-over from other donors' samples. The chain uses TRBV27 and TRBJ2-7; TRBD1 matches at 9 bases. The CDR3 sequence: CASSDPGQGPSYEQYV. CDR3 coding DNA: TGTGCCAGCAGTGATCCGGGACAGGGCCCGTCCTACGAGCAGTACGTC.